These T cell receptor beta chains were read from a single sample in a study of T cells in Graves' hyperthyroidism and ophthalmopathy. MiXCR was run by TCRdb on the multiplex PCR reads, yielding one entry per CDR3 protein. Of about 570,000 distinct CDR3 sequences listed, around 45% are singletons. The sequenced sample consisted of peripheral blood or thyroid tissue (not recorded which). All receptors come from an adult woman with Graves' disease, either hyperthyroidism or ophthalmopathy (not recorded which). CDR3s leave out the opening cysteine and the closing phenylalanine or tryptophan.

TRBJ2-3 TRBV29-1 SVELGDTQY
TRBJ2-5 TRBV25-1 ASSEWGRETQY
TRBJ2-5 TRBV2 ASSQQGQGARETQY
TRBJ1-1 TRBV12-3/TRBV12-4 ASSSGNRAAF
TRBJ2-2 TRBV10-3 AISSLADTGELF
TRBJ1-1 TRBV9 ARDRGHTEAF
TRBJ2-1 TRBV24-1 ATGLNSGNEQF
TRBJ1-5 TRBV3-1 ASAGGNWQPQH
TRBJ2-7 TRBV6-6 ASSGTSGIGYEQY
TRBJ2-7 TRBV27 ASRHIDSPDEQY
TRBJ2-7 TRBV10-3 AISESGTSGYEQY
TRBJ2-2 TRBV28 ASSYLRAIDTGELF
TRBJ1-2 TRBV6-1 ASRDTSNYGYT
TRBJ1-6 TRBV15 ATSRPTGLDSPLH
TRBJ1-2 TRBV12-3/TRBV12-4 ASSSPGPNYGYT
TRBJ1-2 TRBV29-1 SVNQPGYT
TRBJ2-7 TRBV5-1 ASSLDPGGGGYEQY
TRBJ1-5 TRBV6-2/TRBV6-3 ASSPGTETQH
TRBJ1-2 TRBV18 ASSADRGGYYGYT
TRBJ1-1 TRBV28 AAKRRSNTEAF
TRBJ2-7 TRBV7-9 ASSYNQY
TRBJ1-2 TRBV29-1 SVARQGAVGYT
TRBJ1-5 TRBV20-1 SARVGRDQPQH
TRBJ2-5 TRBV10-3 ATGTGTVQETQY
TRBJ2-7 TRBV7-2 ASSSPGQRGYEQY
TRBJ2-5 TRBV9 ASSVRLAGEKETQY
TRBJ2-3 TRBV11-2 ASSPREVGTDTQY
TRBJ2-5 TRBV15 ATQTDHQETQY
TRBJ2-2 TRBV6-5 ASSRMGGGGGTGELF
TRBJ2-5 TRBV10-3 AISFDRGGGWTQY
TRBJ2-1 TRBV11-2 ASSLDATRISYNEQF
TRBJ1-4 TRBV20-1 SAIRQGEKLF
TRBJ2-5 TRBV7-8 ASSTGVAQETQY
TRBJ2-5 TRBV29-1 SVEGAGELRAGREETQY
TRBJ1-6 TRBV7-3 ASSFYGQGRSPLH
TRBJ1-1 TRBV13 ASSLMFLQNTEAF
TRBJ1-2 TRBV29-1 SVNRDRAGGYT
TRBJ1-1 TRBV15 ATGGLGLEAF
TRBJ1-4 TRBV7-8 ASSPTQGTLF
TRBJ1-5 TRBV7-9 ASSLSSTDRFNQPQH
TRBJ2-3 TRBV10-3 AISYSRTSGITDTQY
TRBJ1-5 TRBV11-2 ASSGKREVRLEH
TRBJ2-3 TRBV15 ATSRDVSADTQY
TRBJ1-6 TRBV20-1 SAGQGQLDSPLH
TRBJ2-1 TRBV4-1 ASTGPLRGNEQF
TRBJ1-6 TRBV20-1 SAGSSDNSPLH